This T cell receptor (beta chain) appears in the sequencing data of a study of somatic reversion in DOCK8 deficiency (dated by TCRdb to the early 2020s). Turning to the overall study: The study compared the T cell receptor beta repertoires of three groups: DOCK8-deficient patients, DOCK8-revertant patients and healthy volunteers. The study investigated how somatic reversion of pathogenic DOCK8 variants alters lymphocyte differentiation and function in DOCK8 deficiency. The DOCK8-deficient patients included in the study had already been reported in previous work.

Its CDR3 holds 13 amino acids, cysteine through phenylalanine. The retained sequence is limited to the CDR3, 39 bases, with the frame set at the first base. Taken from the germline V gene (reference sequence), the CDR1 and CDR2 loops are DFQATT and SNEGSKA. V lost 3 bases and J lost 3 bases, and the count of bases not matched to a germline gene is 4. The library was built by means of multiplex PCR. One-step amplicon PCR with EuroClonality-NGS primers was used to generate TRB libraries from roughly 98 ng genomic DNA. Sequencing of TRB amplicons was performed on Illumina MiSeq instruments using 2 x 250 bp version 2 chemistry. Processing in the source paper ran as follows. Primary TRB sequence analysis and V(D)J annotation were performed with IMGT/HighV-QUEST. Repertoire diversity and composition were evaluated with VDJtools after removing nonfunctional clones and downsampling for comparisons between samples. The public reads were reanalyzed by TCRdb: fastp trimming at Q25, MiXCR alignment, in-frame beta chains only. When rows share a CDR3 protein, they turn into one entry using the most common DNA and genes. Here the V and J calls rest on TCRdb's processing, not on the authors' analysis. The sample table lists roughly 4,100 distinct CDR3 sequences, around 23% of them with a count of one. Of the sample, roughly a tenth falls within the top ten clones.

What the research found in general, with its limitations: The methods did not state, for each individual sample, whether the source material was whole blood or PBMCs.

Blood for healthy controls was obtained from volunteer donors provided by blood services in Australia and France. For the TCR repertoire analysis, genomic DNA was extracted either from whole blood samples or from PBMCs. This clonotype occurred a few times. No antigen is known for it. One base away there is no much larger clone; base qualities are not given. Source material: peripheral blood. This TCR was recovered from a human donor in good health. The chain couples TRBV20-1 to TRBJ2-7; 8 of the junction bases match TRBD1. Here is the DNA: TGCAGTGCTAGGAGGACAGGGCTCTACGAGCAGTACTTC. This is translated as CSARRTGLYEQYF.